The clone carrying this T cell receptor beta chain was found a few times. What it binds is not known. TCRdb used MiXCR to reprocess the RACE reads, holding one entry per CDR3 protein. Among about 98,000 distinct CDR3 sequences listed, less than 14% were seen once. Germline values: CDR1 KGHSH, CDR2 LQKENI. The CDR3 extends over 15 amino acids. The J segment lost 6 bases and the V segment lost 6 bases, leaving 6 bases of the junction unmatched. This specimen comes from a study of human T cells and chemical hapten exposure. Background on the study: Patients had diphenylcyclopropenone applied to the scalp weekly throughout the approximately 26-week study. Patients, chiefly female, had alopecia areata, totalis or universalis. Overall study results and limits: Controls had significantly fewer large CDR3 similarity clusters than were formed by expanded TCRs.

Specified time point: pre-sensitization, week 0. Specified treatment: therapeutic diphenylcyclopropenone sensitization with weekly scalp DPC. Phlebotomy was performed prior to application of every patch test. The chain links TRBV18 to TRBJ2-1, with TRBD1 matching over 12 bases. The source material was whole blood, sampled in connection with sensitization to the hapten diphenylcyclopropenone (DPC). The sequence came from an older woman with alopecia areata. Some clones in this sample may be carry-over from other donors' samples. The CDR3 nucleotides read TGTGCCAGCTCCCTAGGGACAGGGGGCGGCAATGAGCAGTTCTTC. Protein sequence: CASSLGTGGGNEQFF. Full variable domain (missing parts from reference TRBV18 and TRBJ2-1): NAGVMQNPRHLVRRRGQEARLRCSPMKGHSHVYWYRQLPEEGLKFMVYLQKENIIDESGMPKERFSAEFPKEGPSILRIQQVVRGDSAAYFCASSLGTGGGNEQFFGPGTRLTVL.